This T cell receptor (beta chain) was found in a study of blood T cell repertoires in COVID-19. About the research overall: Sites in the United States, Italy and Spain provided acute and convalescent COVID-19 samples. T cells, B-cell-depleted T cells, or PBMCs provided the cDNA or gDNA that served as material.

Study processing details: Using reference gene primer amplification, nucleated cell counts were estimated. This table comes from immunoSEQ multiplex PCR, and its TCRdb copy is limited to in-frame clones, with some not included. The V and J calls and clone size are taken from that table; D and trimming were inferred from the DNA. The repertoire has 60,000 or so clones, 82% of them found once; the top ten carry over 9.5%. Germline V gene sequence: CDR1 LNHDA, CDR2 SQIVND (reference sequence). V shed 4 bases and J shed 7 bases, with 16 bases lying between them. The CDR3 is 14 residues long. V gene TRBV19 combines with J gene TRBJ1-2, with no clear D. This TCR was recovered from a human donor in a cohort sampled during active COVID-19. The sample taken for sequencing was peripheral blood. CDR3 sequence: CASSTSGRSAGYTF. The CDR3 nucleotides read TGTGCCAGTAGTACGTCTGGGAGGAGCGCTGGCTACACCTTC.